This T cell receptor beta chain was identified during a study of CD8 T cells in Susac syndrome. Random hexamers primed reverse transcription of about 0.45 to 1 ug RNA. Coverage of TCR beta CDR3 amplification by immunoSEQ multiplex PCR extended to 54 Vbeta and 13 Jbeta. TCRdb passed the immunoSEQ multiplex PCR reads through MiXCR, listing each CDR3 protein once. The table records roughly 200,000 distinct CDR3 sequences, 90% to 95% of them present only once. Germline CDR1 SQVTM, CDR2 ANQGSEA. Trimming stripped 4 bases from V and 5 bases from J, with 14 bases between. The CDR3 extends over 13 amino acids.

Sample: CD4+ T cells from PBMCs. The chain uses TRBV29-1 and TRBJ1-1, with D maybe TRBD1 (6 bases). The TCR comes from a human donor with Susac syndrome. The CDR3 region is CSVAPTGGTEAFF. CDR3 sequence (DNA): TGCAGCGTTGCCCCGACAGGTGGGACTGAAGCTTTCTTT.